The 30 T cell receptor beta chains reported below all come from one sample, sequenced in a study of T cells expressing NK-cell markers. After re-calling the 5' RACE reads, TCRdb lists one entry per CDR3 protein, DNA absent. The sample table includes some 390,000 distinct CDR3 sequences. The sequencing sample was made of blood T cells: a sorted CD56 or NKG2C T cell subset, CD4+ or CD8+ T cells, or bulk PBMC T cells (not recorded which). These receptors came from a woman in her forties or fifties in good health.

The chain employs TRBV20-1 and TRBJ2-7; TCRdb's D gene call, TRBD2, goes unchecked for lack of DNA. The CDR3 loop spans 15 amino acids. Germline V gives CDR1 DFQATT, CDR2 SNEGSKA (reference sequence). The CDR3 is CSARSIAGAGYEQYF.

This chain uses TRBV27 with TRBJ2-1. CDR3 length equals 12 residues. Germline V lookup: CDR1 MNHEY, CDR2 SMNVEV (reference sequence). CDR3 residues: CASSFEVGLEFF.

The chain links TRBV5-1 to TRBJ2-7; no DNA is available, so the TRBD1 call from TCRdb remains unchecked. Germline CDR1 and CDR2: SGHRS and YFSETQ. This CDR3 contains 14 residues. CDR3 amino acids: CASSFGAEGLEQYF.

The V gene is TRBV3-1, the J gene TRBJ2-1. The germline gives CDR1 LGHDT, CDR2 YNNKEL (reference sequence). The CDR3 has 15 amino acids. The CDR3 region is CASSPWTDTDNEQFF.

The rearrangement links TRBV5-1 to TRBJ1-1; there is no DNA to check the TCRdb D call of TRBD1. The CDR3 sequence is 15 residues long. Germline loops: CDR1 SGHRS, CDR2 YFSETQ. The chain's CDR3 is CASSYLQGKVTEAFF.

CDR3 residues: CSASIAGEWTDTQYF. This chain connects TRBV20-1 to TRBJ2-3; as DNA is missing, the TRBD2 call by TCRdb cannot be tested. Germline V gene sequence: CDR1 DFQATT, CDR2 SNEGSKA (reference sequence). The length of the CDR3 is 15 residues.

V is TRBV19 and J is TRBJ2-1; TCRdb's D call of TRBD2 is untestable without DNA. The CDR3 consists of 17 residues. The germline gives CDR1 LNHDA, CDR2 SQIVND (reference sequence). The CDR3 protein is CASSIRTSVSTYNEQFF.

The rearrangement links TRBV3-1 to TRBJ1-6. CDR1 and CDR2 from the germline V gene are LGHDT and YNNKEL (reference sequence). The CDR3 loop spans 13 amino acids. CDR3 residues: CASSQGRLGPLHF.

The chain uses TRBV15 and TRBJ2-3. Germline V lookup: CDR1 LNHNV, CDR2 YYDKDF (reference sequence). The CDR3 has 14 amino acids. The CDR3 sequence: CATSRPYESDTQYF.

The V call is TRBV12-3 or TRBV12-4, the J call TRBJ1-1. This CDR3 has 13 residues. The chain's CDR3 is CASRTGWGAEAFF.

This chain joins TRBV16 and TRBJ1-5; TCRdb reports TRBD1, a call that lacks DNA to check it against. Germline loops: CDR1 KGHSY, CDR2 FQNENV. The CDR3 has 14 residues. The CDR3: CASSRRQGNQPQHF.

The chain joins TRBV29-1 to TRBJ2-2; TCRdb's D gene call, TRBD2, goes unchecked for lack of DNA. The V gene's germline CDR1 is SQVTM and CDR2 ANQGSEA. This CDR3 spans 21 amino acids. The CDR3: CSVPIAGLLKTHQGGTGELFF.

The V gene is TRBV29-1, the J gene TRBJ2-1; the D call from TCRdb, TRBD1, cannot be confirmed without DNA. This CDR3 spans 13 amino acids. The V gene's germline CDR1 is SQVTM and CDR2 ANQGSEA. The CDR3 sequence: CSVGERYTTEQFF.

CDR3 loop: CSARQGQTQYF. The chain is built from TRBV20-1 and TRBJ2-5; the D call of TRBD1 rests on TCRdb alone, since no DNA is present to check it. The CDR3 is 11 residues long. Germline V gene sequence: CDR1 DFQATT, CDR2 SNEGSKA (reference sequence).

The chain is built from TRBV10-3 and TRBJ2-2; the TCRdb call, TRBD1, lacks DNA for checking. Germline CDR1 is ENHRY and CDR2 is SYGVKD. The CDR3 runs to 15 residues. This chain's CDR3 is CAISTTGTPTGELFF.

The chain combines TRBV5-1 with TRBJ2-7; lacking DNA, the TRBD2 call made by TCRdb goes unchecked. The CDR3 contains 14 residues. Germline V gives CDR1 SGHRS, CDR2 YFSETQ. The CDR3 loop is CAGTPQGGGYEQYF.

V usage is TRBV7-8 and J usage is TRBJ2-7; without DNA, the TCRdb call of TRBD2 cannot be checked. The CDR3 length is 13 residues. Germline V lookup: CDR1 SGHVS, CDR2 FQNEAQ. The CDR3 region is CASRGAFFHEQYF.

V is TRBV18 and J is TRBJ1-2. This CDR3 is 14 amino acids long. Per germline, CDR1 KGHSH and CDR2 LQKENI. This CDR3 is CASSPGATNYGYTF.

The genes are TRBV29-1 and TRBJ2-1; TCRdb picks TRBD1, but there is no DNA to check that call. CDR1 SQVTM and CDR2 ANQGSEA come from the germline V gene. This CDR3 comprises 14 residues. The CDR3 spells CSVDEGGKGNEQFF.

V and J are TRBV7-9 and TRBJ2-7; TCRdb's assignment of TRBD1 cannot be checked, as there is no DNA. Germline V gene lookup returns CDR1 SEHNR and CDR2 FQNEAQ (reference sequence). The CDR3 has 13 residues. The CDR3 protein is CASSLANRDPQYF.

The V and J genes are TRBV29-1 and TRBJ2-1; TCRdb names TRBD2, which stays unverified in the absence of DNA. The V gene's germline CDR1 is SQVTM and CDR2 ANQGSEA. The CDR3 has 14 amino acids. CDR3 amino acids: CSVDRTSGHNEQFF.

This rearrangement joins TRBV5-1 to TRBJ2-2; without DNA, the TCRdb call of TRBD2 cannot be checked. The CDR3 spans 17 residues. The germline V gene encodes CDR1 SGHRS and CDR2 YFSETQ. This CDR3 is CASNPGLTSGGTGELFF.

This CDR3 reads CASSRTLTAQFPMGEAFF. The V and J genes are TRBV6-5 and TRBJ1-1; TCRdb's D call, TRBD1, is unchecked because there is no DNA. Germline lookup yields CDR1 MNHEY and CDR2 SVGAGI. The CDR3 is 18 amino acids.

V is TRBV4-1 and J is TRBJ2-5; TCRdb calls TRBD1, which cannot be checked without DNA. Germline CDR1 and CDR2: MGHRA and YSYEKL. The CDR3 covers 16 residues. This chain's CDR3 is CASSRSPGQGTETQYF.

This chain uses TRBV4-1 with TRBJ1-2; TCRdb's D call, TRBD1, is unchecked because there is no DNA. The CDR3 covers 15 residues. Per germline, CDR1 MGHRA and CDR2 YSYEKL. CDR3 sequence reads: CASSQPDRANYGYTF.

V gene TRBV24-1 combines with J gene TRBJ2-1; TCRdb selects TRBD2, and the lack of DNA leaves this call unchecked. The germline V gene has CDR1 KGHDR and CDR2 SFDVKD. The CDR3 contains 16 residues. The CDR3: CATSDRGASGGNEQFF.

V is TRBV20-1 and J is TRBJ2-5; there is no DNA to check the TCRdb D call of TRBD2. CDR3 length equals 14 residues. Germline V gene data show CDR1 as DFQATT and CDR2 as SNEGSKA (reference sequence). CDR3 region: CSAREDTTRSTQYF.

The J gene is TRBJ2-2, the V gene TRBV3-1. CDR1 and CDR2 from the germline V gene are LGHDT and YNNKEL (reference sequence). CDR3 length equals 15 residues. Here the CDR3 reads CASSQEDAITGELFF.

This chain uses TRBV28 with TRBJ2-1; without DNA, the TCRdb call of TRBD2 cannot be checked. Germline values: CDR1 MDHEN, CDR2 SYDVKM. The CDR3 length is 12 residues. The CDR3 spells CASSPLRYEQFF.

The CDR3 region is CASSLAPRSAVIYEQYF. The chain has TRBV5-1 and TRBJ2-7. Germline CDR1 SGHRS, CDR2 YFSETQ. The CDR3 has 17 residues.